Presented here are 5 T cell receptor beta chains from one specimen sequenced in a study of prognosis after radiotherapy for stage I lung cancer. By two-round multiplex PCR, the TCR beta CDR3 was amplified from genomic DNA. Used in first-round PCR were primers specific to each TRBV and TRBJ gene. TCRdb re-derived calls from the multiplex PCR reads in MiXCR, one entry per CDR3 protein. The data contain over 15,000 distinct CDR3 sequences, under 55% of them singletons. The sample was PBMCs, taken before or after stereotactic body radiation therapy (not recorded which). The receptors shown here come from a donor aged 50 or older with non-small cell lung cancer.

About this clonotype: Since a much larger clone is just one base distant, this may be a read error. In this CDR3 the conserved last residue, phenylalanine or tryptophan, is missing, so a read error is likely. In DNA, the CDR3 is TGTGCCAGCAGTTACGACGTCGAGGGTGCCATTCAGTACCTC. Amino acids: CASSYDVEGAIQYL. V is TRBV6-5 and J is TRBJ2-4, with D possibly being TRBD2 (5 bases). Germline values: CDR1 MNHEY, CDR2 SVGAGI. The CDR3 is 14 residues long. V shed 2 bases and J shed 9 bases, with 14 bases lying between them.

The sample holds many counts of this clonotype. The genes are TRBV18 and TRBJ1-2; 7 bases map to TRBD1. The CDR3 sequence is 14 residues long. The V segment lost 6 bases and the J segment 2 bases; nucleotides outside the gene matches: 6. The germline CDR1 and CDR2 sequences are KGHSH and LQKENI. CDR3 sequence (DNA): TGTGCCAGCTCTAGCGACAGGGCGAACTATGGCTACACCTTC. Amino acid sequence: CASSSDRANYGYTF.

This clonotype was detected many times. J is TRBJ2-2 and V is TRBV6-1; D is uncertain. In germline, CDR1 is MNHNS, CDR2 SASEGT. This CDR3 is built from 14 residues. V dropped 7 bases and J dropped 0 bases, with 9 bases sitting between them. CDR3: CASNGRSNTGELFF. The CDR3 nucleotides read TGTGCCAGCAACGGCAGGTCGAACACCGGGGAGCTGTTTTTT.

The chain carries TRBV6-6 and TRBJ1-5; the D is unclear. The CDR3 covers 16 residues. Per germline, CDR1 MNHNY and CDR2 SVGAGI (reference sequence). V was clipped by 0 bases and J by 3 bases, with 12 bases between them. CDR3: CASSYSRVRPNQPQHF. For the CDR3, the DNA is TGTGCCAGCAGTTACTCGAGGGTAAGGCCCAATCAGCCCCAGCATTTT.

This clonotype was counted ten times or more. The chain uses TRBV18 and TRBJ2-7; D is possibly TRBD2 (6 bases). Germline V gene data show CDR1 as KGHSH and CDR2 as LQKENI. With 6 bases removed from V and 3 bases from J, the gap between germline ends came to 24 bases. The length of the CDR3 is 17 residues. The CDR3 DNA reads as TGTGCCAGCTCCCATATGGATGCCGGGACGGAGGGCTACGAGCAGTACTTC. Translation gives CASSHMDAGTEGYEQYF.